These T cell receptor beta chains were read from a single sample in a study of PD-L1 blockade in urothelial cancer. Clones were sequenced by immunoSEQ multiplex PCR, and TCRdb holds only the in-frame ones, with some missing. Among some 45,000 clones listed, 80% were seen once. The input for sequencing was PBMCs, taken around atezolizumab (anti-PD-L1) treatment. The receptors derive from a man aged 55 to 70 with urothelial cancer. CDR3s include the opening cysteine and the closing phenylalanine or tryptophan. A D gene is named only where the DNA matches it firmly. Only part of the rows carry a size: once, few, many, or a class if the clone is expanded.

clone size	D gene	V gene	J gene	CDR3 protein	CDR3 DNA
-	TRBD1	TRBV5-4	TRBJ1-2	CASSLEGTGTFYGYTF	TGTGCCAGCAGCTTGGAAGGGACAGGGACATTCTATGGCTACACCTTC
-	-	TRBV5-6	TRBJ2-7	CASSVRGYEQYF	TGTGCCAGCAGTGTCAGGGGCTACGAGCAGTACTTC
few	TRBD1	TRBV6-6	TRBJ1-1	CASSSTGSTEAFF	TGTGCCAGCAGTTCGACAGGGTCTACTGAAGCTTTCTTT
-	TRBD2	TRBV19	TRBJ2-3	CASSIGASGGDTQYF	TGTGCCAGTAGTATAGGTGCTAGCGGGGGAGATACGCAGTATTTT
-	TRBD1	TRBV2	TRBJ1-5	CASNKEQGGNQPQHF	TGTGCCAGCAACAAGGAACAGGGGGGAAATCAGCCCCAGCATTTT
-	-	TRBV2	TRBJ2-7	CASSECREVCEQYF	TGTGCCAGCAGTGAGTGTAGGGAGGTATGCGAGCAGTACTTC
-	TRBD2	TRBV7-2	TRBJ2-7	CASSPYLGLAESEQYF	TGTGCCAGCAGCCCGTACCTCGGACTAGCGGAGAGCGAGCAGTACTTC
-	TRBD1	TRBV6-5	TRBJ1-5	CASTTGQGSQPQHF	TGTGCCAGCACCACAGGACAGGGCAGTCAGCCCCAGCATTTT
-	TRBD1	TRBV28	TRBJ1-5	CASSLGQIVQPQHF	TGTGCCAGCAGTTTGGGACAGATAGTTCAGCCCCAGCATTTT
-	TRBD1	TRBV6-5	TRBJ2-1	CASSIDRVSVDEQFF	TGTGCCAGCAGTATTGACAGGGTTTCTGTGGATGAGCAGTTCTTC
-	-	TRBV5-1	TRBJ1-3	CASSQRDSASGNTIYF	TGCGCCAGCAGTCAAAGGGACTCCGCTTCAGGAAACACCATATATTTT
-	-	TRBV19	TRBJ2-3	CASSIANGGFAQYF	TGTGCCAGTAGTATAGCGAATGGAGGGTTCGCGCAGTATTTT
once	TRBD1	TRBV5-4	TRBJ2-1	CASSWTGSNEQFF	TGTGCCAGCAGCTGGACAGGGAGCAATGAGCAGTTCTTC
-	TRBD2	TRBV10-3	TRBJ2-1	CAIRRTSGNNEQFF	TGTGCCATCAGGAGGACTAGCGGAAACAATGAGCAGTTCTTC
few	-	TRBV27	TRBJ1-2	CASSPHPVDYGYTF	TGTGCCAGCAGCCCCCACCCAGTGGACTATGGCTACACCTTC
-	-	TRBV7-2	TRBJ2-3	CASSSLASSTDTQYF	TGTGCCAGCAGTTCTCTAGCGTCTAGCACAGATACGCAGTATTTT
few	-	TRBV7-2	TRBJ1-1	CASSSQGNTEAFF	TGTGCCAGCAGCTCACAGGGAAACACTGAAGCTTTCTTT
-	TRBD1	TRBV6-5	TRBJ1-4	CASTSLQGVGEKLFF	TGTGCCAGCACTTCCTTACAGGGGGTCGGTGAAAAACTGTTTTTT
-	-	TRBV10-3	TRBJ2-1	CAISPPSGVDEQFF	TGTGCCATCAGTCCCCCTTCGGGAGTGGACGAGCAGTTCTTC
-	-	TRBV9	TRBJ2-7	CASSVGSATNEQYF	TGTGCCAGCAGCGTAGGATCAGCGACGAACGAGCAGTACTTC
-	TRBD1	TRBV28	TRBJ2-3	CASRVQGQKASQYF	TGTGCCAGCAGGGTACAGGGGCAAAAGGCTTCGCAGTATTTT
-	-	TRBV9	TRBJ2-3	CASSVGGTDTQYF	TGTGCCAGCAGCGTCGGGGGCACAGATACGCAGTATTTT
-	TRBD1	TRBV28	TRBJ1-1	CASSSPGTGMNTEAFF	TGTGCCAGCAGTTCCCCCGGGACAGGTATGAACACTGAAGCTTTCTTT
-	-	TRBV15	TRBJ2-7	CATAQDYYEQYF	TGTGCCACCGCACAGGACTACTACGAGCAGTACTTC
-	-	TRBV7-2	TRBJ2-2	CASSIQGNTGELFF	TGTGCCAGCAGCATACAGGGGAACACCGGGGAGCTGTTTTTT
few	TRBD1	TRBV28	TRBJ1-2	CASSSGQDYGYTF	TGTGCCAGCAGTTCGGGACAGGACTATGGCTACACCTTC
-	-	TRBV7-8	TRBJ2-5	CASSVGMYQETQYF	TGTGCCAGCAGCGTCGGGATGTACCAAGAGACCCAGTACTTC
-	-	TRBV5-4	TRBJ2-5	CASSLVAEQETQYF	TGTGCCAGCAGCTTGGTAGCGGAACAAGAGACCCAGTACTTC
once	-	TRBV18	TRBJ2-1	CASSPPTGEGDNEQFF	TGTGCCAGCTCACCACCGACGGGGGAAGGAGACAATGAGCAGTTCTTC
-	-	TRBV6-4	TRBJ2-2	CASSIAANTGELFF	TGTGCCAGCAGCATCGCGGCGAACACCGGGGAGCTGTTTTTT
-	-	TRBV5-1	TRBJ2-2	CASSLESSRMNTGELFF	TGCGCCAGCAGCTTGGAGTCGTCCAGGATGAACACCGGGGAGCTGTTTTTT
-	-	TRBV7-9	TRBJ1-1	CASSLDWGGENTEAFF	TGTGCCAGCAGCTTAGATTGGGGGGGTGAGAACACTGAAGCTTTCTTT
-	-	TRBV2	TRBJ2-7	CASLGGYEQYF	TGTGCCAGCCTAGGGGGATACGAGCAGTACTTC
-	TRBD1	TRBV7-7	TRBJ1-3	CASSSGTASGNTIYF	TGTGCTAGCAGCTCCGGGACAGCCTCTGGAAACACCATATATTTT
-	-	TRBV7-9	TRBJ2-5	CASSLGQGFETQYF	TGTGCCAGCAGCTTAGGGCAGGGGTTCGAGACCCAGTACTTC
-	-	TRBV6-6	TRBJ2-7	CASSTPPPSYEQYF	TGTGCCAGCAGCACTCCGCCCCCCTCCTACGAGCAGTACTTC
once	-	TRBV5-1	TRBJ1-1	CASSLSAKVSNTEAFF	TGCGCCAGCAGCTTGAGCGCGAAGGTTTCGAACACTGAAGCTTTCTTT
-	TRBD1	TRBV6-1	TRBJ2-7	CASRGTGAYEQYF	TGTGCCAGCAGAGGGACAGGGGCCTACGAGCAGTACTTC
-	TRBD1	TRBV28	TRBJ1-1	CASSLQGVRAFF	TGTGCCAGCAGTCTGCAGGGGGTGCGAGCTTTCTTT
-	TRBD2	TRBV7-2	TRBJ2-1	CASSSAGGYFNEQFF	TGTGCCAGCAGCTCCGCGGGAGGCTACTTCAATGAGCAGTTCTTC
-	-	TRBV2	TRBJ1-1	CASSLDRDTEAFF	TGTGCCAGCAGCCTGGACAGAGACACTGAAGCTTTCTTT
once	TRBD1	TRBV5-1	TRBJ2-7	CASSLTGTGAEQYF	TGCGCCAGCAGCCTGACCGGGACAGGGGCCGAGCAGTACTTC
-	-	TRBV27	TRBJ2-7	CASTQGREQYF	TGTGCCAGCACACAGGGACGCGAGCAGTACTTC
-	TRBD1	TRBV4-2	TRBJ2-7	CASSLGTGGLNEQYF	TGTGCCAGCAGCCTCGGGACAGGGGGGCTCAACGAGCAGTACTTC
-	TRBD2	TRBV6-1	TRBJ2-1	CASSEVSGRAAYNEQFF	TGTGCCAGCAGTGAGGTTAGCGGGAGGGCCGCCTACAATGAGCAGTTCTTC
once	-	TRBV7-6	TRBJ2-7	CASSLEVTSGQPYEQYF	TGTGCCAGCAGCTTAGAGGTAACGTCCGGACAGCCCTACGAGCAGTACTTC
-	-	TRBV10-3	TRBJ2-3	CAISDEGTHTDTQYF	TGTGCCATCAGTGACGAAGGGACTCACACAGATACGCAGTATTTT
-	-	TRBV4-2	TRBJ2-7	CASSQGGGLNEQYF	TGTGCCAGCAGCCAAGGGGGGGGCCTCAACGAGCAGTACTTC
-	TRBD1	TRBV6-5	TRBJ1-4	CASSPDRETEKLFF	TGTGCCAGCAGCCCCGACAGGGAAACTGAAAAACTGTTTTTT
-	TRBD2	TRBV6-5	TRBJ2-2	CASSYGGGRDTGELFF	TGTGCCAGCAGTTATGGTGGCGGGAGGGACACCGGGGAGCTGTTTTTT
once	-	TRBV10-3	TRBJ1-1	CAISDPGLGGGTEAFF	TGTGCCATCAGTGACCCAGGGCTAGGGGGGGGAACTGAAGCTTTCTTT
once	TRBD2	TRBV19	TRBJ2-1	CASSILTSGNNEQFF	TGTGCCAGTAGTATCTTGACTAGCGGAAACAATGAGCAGTTCTTC
-	-	TRBV7-2	TRBJ1-2	CASSLFGEGANYGYTF	TGTGCCAGCAGCTTATTTGGGGAGGGAGCTAACTATGGCTACACCTTC
-	-	TRBV27	TRBJ1-2	CASSYLGQRYGYTF	TGTGCCAGCAGTTATCTCGGACAGCGCTATGGCTACACCTTC
once	TRBD2	TRBV5-5	TRBJ2-7	CASSFIGGSMYEQYF	TGTGCCAGCAGCTTCATTGGCGGGAGTATGTACGAGCAGTACTTC
-	-	TRBV30	TRBJ2-1	CAWHRSTPYNEQFF	TGTGCCTGGCACAGGTCGACCCCCTACAATGAGCAGTTCTTC
-	TRBD1	TRBV6-5	TRBJ1-2	CASSSWTGLNYGYTF	TGTGCCAGCAGCAGCTGGACAGGGTTGAACTATGGCTACACCTTC